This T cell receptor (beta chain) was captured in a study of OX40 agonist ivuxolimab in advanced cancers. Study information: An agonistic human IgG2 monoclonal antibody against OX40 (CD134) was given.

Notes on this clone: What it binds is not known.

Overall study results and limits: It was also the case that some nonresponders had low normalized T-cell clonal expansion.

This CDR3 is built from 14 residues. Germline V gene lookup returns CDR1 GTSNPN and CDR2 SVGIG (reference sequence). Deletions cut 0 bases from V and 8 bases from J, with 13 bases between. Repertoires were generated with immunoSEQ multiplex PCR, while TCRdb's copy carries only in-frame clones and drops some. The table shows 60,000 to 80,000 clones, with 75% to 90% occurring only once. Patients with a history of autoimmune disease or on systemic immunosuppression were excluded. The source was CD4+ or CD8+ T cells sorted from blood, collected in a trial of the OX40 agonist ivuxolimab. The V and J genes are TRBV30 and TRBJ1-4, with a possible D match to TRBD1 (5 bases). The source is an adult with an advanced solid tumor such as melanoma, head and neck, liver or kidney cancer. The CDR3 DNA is TGTGCCTGGAGTGTACGAGGGGCCGGCGAAAAACTGTTTTTT. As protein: CAWSVRGAGEKLFF.